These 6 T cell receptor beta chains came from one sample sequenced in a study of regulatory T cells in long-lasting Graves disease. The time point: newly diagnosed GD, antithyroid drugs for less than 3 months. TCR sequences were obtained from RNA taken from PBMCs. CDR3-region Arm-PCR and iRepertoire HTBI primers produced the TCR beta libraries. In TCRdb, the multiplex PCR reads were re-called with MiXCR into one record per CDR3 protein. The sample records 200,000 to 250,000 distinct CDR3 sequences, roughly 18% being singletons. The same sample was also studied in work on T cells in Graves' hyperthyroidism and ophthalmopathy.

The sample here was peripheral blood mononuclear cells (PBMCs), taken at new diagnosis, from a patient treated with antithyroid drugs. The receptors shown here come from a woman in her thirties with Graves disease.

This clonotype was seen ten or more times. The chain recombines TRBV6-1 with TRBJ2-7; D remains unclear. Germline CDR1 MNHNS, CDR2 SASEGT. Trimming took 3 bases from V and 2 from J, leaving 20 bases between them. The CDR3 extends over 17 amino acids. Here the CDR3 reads CASSEESGLHGTYEQYF. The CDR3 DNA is TGTGCCAGCAGTGAGGAATCAGGTCTTCATGGGACCTACGAGCAGTACTTC.

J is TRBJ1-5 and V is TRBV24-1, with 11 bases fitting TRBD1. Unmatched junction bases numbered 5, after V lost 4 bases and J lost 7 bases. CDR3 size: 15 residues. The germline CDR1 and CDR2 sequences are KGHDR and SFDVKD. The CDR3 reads CATSDWTGGDQPQHF. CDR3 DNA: TGTGCCACCAGTGACTGGACAGGGGGCGACCAGCCCCAGCATTTT.

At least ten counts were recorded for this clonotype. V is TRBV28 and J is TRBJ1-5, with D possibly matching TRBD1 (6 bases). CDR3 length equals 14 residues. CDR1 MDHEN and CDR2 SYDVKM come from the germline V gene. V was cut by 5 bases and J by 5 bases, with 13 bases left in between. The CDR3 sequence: CASSGGGAHQPQHF. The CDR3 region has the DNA TGTGCCAGCAGTGGGGGGGGGGCGCATCAGCCCCAGCATTTT.

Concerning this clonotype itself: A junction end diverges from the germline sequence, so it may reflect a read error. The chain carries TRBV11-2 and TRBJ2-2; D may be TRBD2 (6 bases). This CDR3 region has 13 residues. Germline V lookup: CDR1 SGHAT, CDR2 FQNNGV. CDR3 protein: CAGSLTRPRELFF. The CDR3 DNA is TGTGCCGGCAGCTTGACTAGACCCCGGGAGCTGTTTTTT.

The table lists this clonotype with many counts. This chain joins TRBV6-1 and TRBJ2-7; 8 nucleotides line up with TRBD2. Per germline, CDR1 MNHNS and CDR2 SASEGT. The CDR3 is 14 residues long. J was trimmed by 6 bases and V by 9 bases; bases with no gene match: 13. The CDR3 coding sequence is TGTGCCAGTGGCCCCGCCGGGACTAGTCGCGAGCAGTACTTC. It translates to CASGPAGTSREQYF.

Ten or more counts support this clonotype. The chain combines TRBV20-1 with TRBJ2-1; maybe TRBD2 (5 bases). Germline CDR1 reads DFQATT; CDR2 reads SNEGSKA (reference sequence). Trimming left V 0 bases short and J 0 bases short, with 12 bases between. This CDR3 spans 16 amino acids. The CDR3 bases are TGCAGTGCTAGAGATTCCAGCGGATCCTCCTACAATGAGCAGTTCTTC. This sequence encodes CSARDSSGSSYNEQFF.